The entry that follows covers one T cell receptor beta chain sequence. The antigen this receptor binds is unknown. No base quality values were provided; no much bigger clone lies one nucleotide off. This sample is part of a study of cytomegalovirus exposure and HLA in healthy donors (TCRdb year 2017). For the wider study: In an earlier analysis of around 540 of the donors, less than 350 Gb of sequence data and 120 million or so unique TCR beta sequences from roughly 180 million T cells were reported. An early release that covered roughly 600 HLA-typed donors contained about 300 gigabases of sequencing data and 70 million to 100 million unique TCR sequences. Of the 398 genotyped donors, roughly 85% fell in the genetic ancestry cluster associated with self-reported Caucasian donors. The study aimed to test whether signatures of past pathogen exposure could be identified by cataloging public T cell receptors. The study profiled the T cell repertoires of about 720 subjects by immunosequencing and related them to cytomegalovirus serostatus. A separate validation cohort of some 130 different subjects was used in addition to the 666-subject first cohort. To predict cytomegalovirus infection status, the study combined high-throughput TCR immunosequencing, statistical association of individual TCRs with disease status, and machine learning. To study patterns of TCR occurrence, a later analysis re-analyzed previously published TCR beta repertoires from under 750 donors and added high-resolution HLA genotyping. In the later analysis, no new phenotypic data were used to find candidate immune exposures; instead, reliance was placed on TCR beta sequences and their occurrence across donors. In an earlier analysis of roughly 600 of the donors, high-throughput TCR beta sequencing was used to judge whether each TCR beta V gene segment behaved as functional or pseudogenic. Donor age, sex, ethnicity and CMV serostatus were collected together with the repertoire data. A later genetic analysis took genome-wide SNP genotypes for about 55% of the 666 donors and used that subset as a discovery cohort. All discovery cohort repertoires had been generated on a single sequencing platform. HLA typing included class I and class II loci at four-digit resolution. Typing coverage varied by locus: roughly 620-640 donors for A, B, C, DRB1 and DQB1; some 520 for DQA1; some 610 for DPA1; around 450 for DPB1. About five DR-DQ haplotypes were treated as single units for association and clustering because of strong linkage in the cohort. On average, 235,054 unique TCR beta nucleotide sequences were sequenced per donor among some 420 genotyped donors of the cohort, with 15% to 20% of those sequences being non-productive. General findings and caveats noted by the study authors: According to a later genetic analysis, donors in an Asian-associated ancestry cluster had fewer N-insertions in productive TCRs than the approximately 690-donor mean. Because counts were too low, seventeen rarely observed V segments, including chromosome 9 orphons, were excluded from the earlier analysis of 500 to 700 of the donors. An association between a missense DCLRE1C variant and V-gene and J-gene trimming of TCR beta chains was found in a later genetic analysis and replicated in an independent cohort. While some public TCRs were present in many individuals, most TCR sequences turned up only very rarely across donors. Most CMV-associated TCR beta chains appeared to be HLA-restricted in a later analysis, and the HLA associations seemed to be driven largely by CMV exposure. Because HLA typing was missing for some donors at each locus, association tests included only the typed subset. In this cohort, only TCR beta chains were sequenced, and detectable features were limited by the absence of alpha or paired-chain data. For the cohort, immune exposure information was limited to CMV serostatus. According to a later analysis, TCR association rates differed among HLA loci, with DRB1 alleles showing the most associated TCRs and HLA-C alleles showing the fewest. In both the original and validation cohorts, the classifier was reported to diagnose cytomegalovirus status with high specificity and sensitivity. In vitro tests confirmed that a few of the cytomegalovirus-associated TCR beta chains recognize cytomegalovirus antigens. The 87-base-pair reads could not distinguish some IMGT-functional V segments, including TRBV6-2 and TRBV6-3, so those segments were excluded. Correlated functional status among segregating V segments might reflect linkage disequilibrium, but an unknown experimental factor could not be ruled out. Sequencing depth was assumed to be roughly uniform across donors in the presence/absence analyses, though that assumption may not hold. In an earlier analysis of fewer than 750 of the donors, most TCR beta V segments were observed in productive rearrangements about 90% or about 30% of the time, broadly matching IMGT annotations. A group of highly shared sequence variants was considered likely to be a technical artifact of the sequencing pipeline. A further reported finding was that TCR beta sequences accurately predicted the HLA-A and HLA-B alleles for most subjects in the first cohort. A total of fewer than 200 TCR beta chains were listed by the study as associated with cytomegalovirus. In a later analysis, 15,000 to 20,000 TCR beta sequences were associated with specific HLA alleles at a false discovery rate of 0.05. Assigning TCR associations to individual alleles was difficult when HLA alleles, especially DR and DQ, strongly co-occurred. It was suggested by the authors that the approach could potentially be generalized to other disease states and immunological phenotypes. In a later analysis, HLA-associated TCR beta chains were found to be more clonally expanded and to have lower generation probabilities than equally common non-associated chains. According to a later analysis, parvovirus B19, influenza, CMV and Epstein-Barr virus appeared linked to several top co-occurrence clusters.

The library was generated by the immunoSEQ multiplex PCR assay. For the multiplex PCR, a mixture combining 60 forward primers for TCR Vbeta segments and 13 reverse primers for TCR Jbeta segments was used. The CDR3 region of rearranged TCR beta genes was amplified from genomic DNA with a multiplex PCR assay. On the Illumina HiSeq System, the amplified TCR beta libraries were sequenced as 87-base-pair reads. In the source study's methods: In a later analysis, some 80 million unique TCR beta chains were counted across the 500 to 850 repertoires, and approximately 11 million of these chains were shared by at least two donors. Raw reads were error-corrected and collapsed into unique sequences by a nearest-neighbor algorithm in which closely related sequences were merged to remove PCR and sequencing errors. To assign V, D and J gene segments, CDR3 sequences were aligned to IMGT reference sequences. Each retained sequence needed at least a six-nucleotide match to both a V gene segment and a J gene segment. Rearrangements were classified as productive when the CDR3 lacked stop codons and remained in frame with V and J, and all other rearrangements were classified as non-productive. CDR3 was defined according to IMGT convention as the region running from the second conserved V-encoded cysteine to the conserved J-encoded phenylalanine. Sequences without an unambiguous match to a single V gene segment were excluded from the earlier analysis of about 600 of the donors. In an earlier analysis of around 590 of the donors, a V segment was called functional when productive rearrangements were above 56.7%, and segregating when the standard deviation between donors exceeded 5%. A statistical classification framework was built to diagnose cytomegalovirus status from the catalog of TCR beta chain sequences. V and J gene assignment, in a later analysis, came from comparing TCR nucleotide sequences with IMGT/GENE-DB human TR gene sequences. The TCRdist pipeline was used in a later analysis to assign CDR3 sequences and most-parsimonious VDJ recombination scenarios. In a later analysis, each TCR beta chain was defined by its CDR3 amino acid sequence together with its V-gene family, and reads lacking a unique V-gene family were excluded. In a later analysis, 450 to 600 highly shared, low-generation-probability nucleotide sequences were removed to address suspected cross-contamination and a sequencing artifact. For each public chain, a later analysis derived a clonal expansion index from normalized ranks of inferred template counts within each repertoire. In a later analysis, generation probabilities were computed using a VDJ recombination model fitted to out-of-frame rearrangements, and the results were checked against IGoR. Hypergeometric tests were used in a later analysis to score TCR-TCR, TCR-HLA and TCR-CMV co-occurrence, with a repertoire-size bias correction applied to the TCR pairs. False discovery rates were estimated in a later analysis by permuting HLA or CMV assignments 20 times. A later analysis grouped co-occurring TCRs with DBSCAN, adding TCRdist sequence similarity when clustering within HLA-allele-positive subsets. Repertoires with fewer than 30,000 or more than 120,000 public chains, plus five repertoires with anomalous nucleotide sharing, were excluded from co-occurrence clustering. TCRdb limited this immuneACCESS table to in-frame rearrangements with V and J called. A share of clones is missing; checked studies link under half to unresolved V genes, and the rest is unexplained. That table is the source of V, J and clone size, and D and trimming were worked out from the DNA. Across this sample there are 75,000 to 90,000 clones, with more than 50% seen only once. The ten largest clonotypes hold approximately 15% of the sample.

The cohort comprised fewer than 700 healthy bone marrow donors. All cohort members were sampled while nominally healthy, although unrecorded immune exposures were likely present. The donor was CMV seropositive and was included in the group of approximately 300 seropositive cohort members. Every donor gave a peripheral blood sample, and the peripheral blood mononuclear cells from that sample were used for TCR beta sequencing. Genomic DNA was extracted from the blood cell samples with the Qiagen DNeasy Blood Extraction Kit. Reading the germline V gene gives CDR1 SGDLS and CDR2 YYNGEE. Including cysteine and phenylalanine, the CDR3 has 15 amino acids. The CDR3 DNA has 45 bases and is translated from base 1. V gives up 0 bases and J gives up 4 bases, and the segment between their germline ends measures 13 bases.

Recombination joined TRBV9 with TRBJ1-2, and TRBD1 may be the D gene, going by 6 matching bases. Material for sequencing was PBMCs. The sequence was obtained from a woman in her thirties or forties in good health and CMV-seropositive. The nucleotide sequence reads TGTGCCAGCAGCGTAGCGACAGGTATTTCCTATGGCTACACCTTC. It translates as CASSVATGISYGYTF. Reference TRBV9 and TRBJ1-2 genes cover what lies past the CDR3, so the full variable domain is DSGVTQTPKHLITATGQRVTLRCSPRSGDLSVYWYQQSLDQGLQFLIQYYNGEERAKGNILERFSAQQFPDLHSELNLSSLELGDSALYFCASSVATGISYGYTFGSGTRLTVV.